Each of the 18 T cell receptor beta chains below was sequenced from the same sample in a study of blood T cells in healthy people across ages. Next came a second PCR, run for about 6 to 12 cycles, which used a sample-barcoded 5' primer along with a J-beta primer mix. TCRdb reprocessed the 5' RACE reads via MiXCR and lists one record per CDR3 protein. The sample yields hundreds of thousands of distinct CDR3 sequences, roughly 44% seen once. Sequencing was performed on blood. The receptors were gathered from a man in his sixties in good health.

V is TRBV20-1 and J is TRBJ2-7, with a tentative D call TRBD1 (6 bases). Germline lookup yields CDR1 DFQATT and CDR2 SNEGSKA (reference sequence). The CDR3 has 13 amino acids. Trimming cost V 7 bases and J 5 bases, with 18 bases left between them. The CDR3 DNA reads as TGCAGTGGTATTACCGGGACACCTAACGAGCAGTACTTC. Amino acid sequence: CSGITGTPNEQYF.

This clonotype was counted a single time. CDR3 in amino acids: CASSIEGGVQGTEAFF. The CDR3 DNA sequence: TGTGCCAGTAGTATAGAGGGGGGGGTGCAGGGCACTGAAGCTTTCTTT. This chain uses TRBV19 with TRBJ1-1, with D possibly matching TRBD1 (5 bases). Looked up from germline, CDR1 is LNHDA and CDR2 is SQIVND (reference sequence). The CDR3 runs to 16 residues. V gave up 0 bases and J gave up 4 bases, with 15 bases separating them.

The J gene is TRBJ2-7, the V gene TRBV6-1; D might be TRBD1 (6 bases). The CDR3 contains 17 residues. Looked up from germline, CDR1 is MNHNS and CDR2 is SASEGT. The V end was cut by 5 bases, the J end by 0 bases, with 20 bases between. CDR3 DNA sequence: TGTGCCAGCAGTCCCCAACCGAAAGGACAGCTCTCCTACGAGCAGTACTTC. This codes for CASSPQPKGQLSYEQYF.

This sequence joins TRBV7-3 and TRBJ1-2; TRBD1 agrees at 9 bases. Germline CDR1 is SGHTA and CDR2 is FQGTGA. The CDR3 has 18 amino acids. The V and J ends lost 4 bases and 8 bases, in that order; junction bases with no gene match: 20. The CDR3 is CASSCGTGNRWDNYGYTF. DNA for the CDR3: TGTGCCAGCAGCTGCGGGACAGGGAATCGGTGGGATAATTACGGCTACACCTTC. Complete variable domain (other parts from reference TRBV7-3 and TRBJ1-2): GAGVSQTPSNKVTEKGKYVELRCDPISGHTALYWYRQSLGQGPEFLIYFQGTGAADDSGLPNDRFFAVRPEGSVSTLKIQRTERGDSAVYLCASSCGTGNRWDNYGYTFGSGTRLTVV.

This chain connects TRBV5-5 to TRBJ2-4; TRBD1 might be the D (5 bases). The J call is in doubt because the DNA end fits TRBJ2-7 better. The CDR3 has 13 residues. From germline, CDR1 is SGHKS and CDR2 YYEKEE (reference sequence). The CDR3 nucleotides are TGTGCCAGCAGCTTGGGACAGTTCCACGAGCAGTACTTC. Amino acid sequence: CASSLGQFHEQYF.

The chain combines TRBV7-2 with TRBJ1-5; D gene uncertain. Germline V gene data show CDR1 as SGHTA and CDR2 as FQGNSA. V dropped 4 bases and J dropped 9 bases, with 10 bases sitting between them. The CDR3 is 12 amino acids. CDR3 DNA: TGTGCCAGCAGCTCTTACTCCGGGCCCCAGCATTTT. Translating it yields CASSSYSGPQHF. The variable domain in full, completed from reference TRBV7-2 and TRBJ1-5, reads GAGVSQSPSNKVTEKGKDVELRCDPISGHTALYWYRQSLGQGLEFLIYFQGNSAPDKSGLPSDRFSAERTGGSVSTLTIQRTQQEDSAVYLCASSSYSGPQHFGDGTRLSIL.

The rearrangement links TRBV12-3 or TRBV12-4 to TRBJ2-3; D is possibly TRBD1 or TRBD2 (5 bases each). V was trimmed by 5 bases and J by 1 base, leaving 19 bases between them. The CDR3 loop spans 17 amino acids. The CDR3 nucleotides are TGTGCCAGCAGTCCCCGTCTGGGACCGCTGGGCACAGATACGCAGTATTTT. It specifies CASSPRLGPLGTDTQYF.

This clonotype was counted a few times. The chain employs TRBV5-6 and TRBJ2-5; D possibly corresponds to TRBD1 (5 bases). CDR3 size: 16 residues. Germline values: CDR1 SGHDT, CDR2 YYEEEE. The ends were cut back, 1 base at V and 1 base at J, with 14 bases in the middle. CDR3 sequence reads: CASSLTLRQSQETQYF. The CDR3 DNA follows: TGTGCCAGCAGCTTGACCCTCAGACAGTCCCAAGAGACCCAGTACTTC. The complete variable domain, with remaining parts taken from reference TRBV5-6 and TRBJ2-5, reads DAGVTQSPTHLIKTRGQQVTLRCSPKSGHDTVSWYQQALGQGPQFIFQYYEEEERQRGNFPDRFSGHQFPNYSSELNVNALLLGDSALYLCASSLTLRQSQETQYFGPGTRLLVL.

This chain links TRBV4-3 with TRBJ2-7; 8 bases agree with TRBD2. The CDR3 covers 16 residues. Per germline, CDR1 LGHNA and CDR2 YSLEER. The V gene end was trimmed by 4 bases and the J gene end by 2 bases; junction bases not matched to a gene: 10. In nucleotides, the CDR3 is TGCGCCAGCAGCCCTTCGACTAGCGACCTCACCTACGAGCAGTACTTC. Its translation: CASSPSTSDLTYEQYF.

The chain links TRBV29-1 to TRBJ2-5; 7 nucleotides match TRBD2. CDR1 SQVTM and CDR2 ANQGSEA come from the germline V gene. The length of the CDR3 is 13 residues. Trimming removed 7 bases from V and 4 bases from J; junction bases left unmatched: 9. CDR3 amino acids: CSAREAWPETQYF. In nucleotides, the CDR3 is TGCAGCGCCCGGGAGGCCTGGCCAGAGACCCAGTACTTC. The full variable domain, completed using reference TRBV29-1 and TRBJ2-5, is SAVISQKPSRDICQRGTSLTIQCQVDSQVTMMFWYRQQPGQSLTLIATANQGSEATYESGFVIDKFPISRPNLTFSTLTVSNMSPEDSSIYLCSAREAWPETQYFGPGTRLLVL.

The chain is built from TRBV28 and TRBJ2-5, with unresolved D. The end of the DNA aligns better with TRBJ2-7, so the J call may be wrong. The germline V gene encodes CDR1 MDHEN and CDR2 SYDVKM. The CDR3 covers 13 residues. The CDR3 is CASSVEETYEQYF. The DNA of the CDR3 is TGTGCCAGCAGTGTGGAAGAAACCTACGAGCAGTACTTC.

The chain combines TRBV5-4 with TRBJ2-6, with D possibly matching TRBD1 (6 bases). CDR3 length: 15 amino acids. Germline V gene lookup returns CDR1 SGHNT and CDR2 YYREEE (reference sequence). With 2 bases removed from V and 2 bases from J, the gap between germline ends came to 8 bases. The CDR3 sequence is CASSFEGAGANVLTF. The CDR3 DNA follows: TGTGCCAGCAGCTTTGAGGGGGCTGGGGCCAACGTCCTGACTTTC.

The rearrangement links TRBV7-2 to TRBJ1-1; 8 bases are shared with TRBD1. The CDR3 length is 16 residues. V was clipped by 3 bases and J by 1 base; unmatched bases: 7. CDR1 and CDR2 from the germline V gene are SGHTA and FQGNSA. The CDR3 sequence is CASSFSSGTGNTEAFF. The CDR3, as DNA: TGTGCCAGCAGCTTCTCCTCCGGGACAGGGAACACTGAAGCTTTCTTT.

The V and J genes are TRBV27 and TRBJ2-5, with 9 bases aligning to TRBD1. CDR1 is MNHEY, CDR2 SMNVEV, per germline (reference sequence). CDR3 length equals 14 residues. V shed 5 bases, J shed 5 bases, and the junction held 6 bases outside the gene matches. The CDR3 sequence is CASSRQGVGETQYF. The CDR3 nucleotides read TGTGCCAGCAGTCGACAGGGGGTTGGGGAGACCCAGTACTTC.

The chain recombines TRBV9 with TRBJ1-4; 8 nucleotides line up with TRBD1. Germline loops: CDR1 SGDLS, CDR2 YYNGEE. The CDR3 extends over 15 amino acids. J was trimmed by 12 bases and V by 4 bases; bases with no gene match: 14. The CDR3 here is CASSPASSQGGQLFF. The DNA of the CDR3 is TGTGCCAGCAGCCCAGCATCTTCACAGGGGGGCCAACTGTTTTTT.

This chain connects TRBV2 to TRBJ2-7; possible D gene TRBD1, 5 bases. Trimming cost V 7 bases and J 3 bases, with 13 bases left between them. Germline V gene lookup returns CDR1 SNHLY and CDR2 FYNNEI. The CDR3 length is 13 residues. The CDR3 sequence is CASTPGRNYEQYF. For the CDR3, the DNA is TGTGCCAGCACGCCAGGGCGCAACTACGAGCAGTACTTC. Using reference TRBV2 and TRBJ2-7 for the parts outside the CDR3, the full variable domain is EPEVTQTPSHQVTQMGQEVILRCVPISNHLYFYWYRQILGQKVEFLVSFYNNEISEKSEIFDDQFSVERPDGSNFTLKIRSTKLEDSAMYFCASTPGRNYEQYFGPGTRLTVT.

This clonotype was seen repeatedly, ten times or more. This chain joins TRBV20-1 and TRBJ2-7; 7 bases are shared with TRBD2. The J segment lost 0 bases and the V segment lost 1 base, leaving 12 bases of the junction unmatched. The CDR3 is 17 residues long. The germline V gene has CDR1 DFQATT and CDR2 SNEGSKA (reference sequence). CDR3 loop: CSARAPGGTKSSYEQYF. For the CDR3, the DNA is TGCAGTGCTAGAGCCCCTGGCGGGACTAAAAGCTCCTACGAGCAGTACTTC.

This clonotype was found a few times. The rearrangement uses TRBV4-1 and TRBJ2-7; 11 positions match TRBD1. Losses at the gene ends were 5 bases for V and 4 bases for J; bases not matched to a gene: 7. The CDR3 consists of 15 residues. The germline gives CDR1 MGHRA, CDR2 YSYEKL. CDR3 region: CASSSGTGGLYEQYF. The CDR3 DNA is TGCGCCAGCAGCTCCGGGACAGGGGGTTTATACGAGCAGTACTTC.